This T cell receptor beta chain was captured in a study of cytomegalovirus exposure and HLA in healthy donors. The study's findings and limits: A highly shared variant cluster was judged a likely technical artifact.

Details on this clone: Its matching antigen is unknown.

The junction had 12 bases not matched to a gene; V was cut back by 6 bases and J by 4 bases. The CDR3 has 16 amino acids. Germline V gives CDR1 SGHVS, CDR2 FQNEAQ. The primer mix had 60 Vbeta and 13 Jbeta primers. Here immunoSEQ multiplex PCR was the method, and the copy in TCRdb shows in-frame clones only, minus some. The sample includes 150,000 to 200,000 clones, approximately 67% seen only once; the top ten take less than 5%. The gene calls are TRBV7-8 and TRBJ2-5, with 9 bases identical to TRBD1. The specimen sequenced was PBMCs. The sequence was obtained from a woman in her late teens or twenties in good health and CMV-seropositive. The CDR3 DNA is TGTGCCAGCAGATCCCCCGGGACAGGGTTTCGAGAGACCCAGTACTTC. It translates to CASRSPGTGFRETQYF.